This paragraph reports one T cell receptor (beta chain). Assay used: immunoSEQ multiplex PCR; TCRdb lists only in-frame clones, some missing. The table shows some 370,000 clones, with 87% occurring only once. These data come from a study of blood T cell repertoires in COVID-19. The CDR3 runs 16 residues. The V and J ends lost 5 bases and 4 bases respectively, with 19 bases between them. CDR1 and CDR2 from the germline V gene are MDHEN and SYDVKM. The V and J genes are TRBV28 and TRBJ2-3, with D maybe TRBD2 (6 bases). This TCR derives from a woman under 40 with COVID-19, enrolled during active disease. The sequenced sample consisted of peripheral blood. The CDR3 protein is CASSLVLAARADTQYF. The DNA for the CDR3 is TGTGCCAGCAGTCTAGTACTAGCCGCGAGGGCAGATACGCAGTATTTT.